This T cell receptor (beta chain) is from a study of response to subunit inactivated influenza vaccine. Trimming pared 5 bases from V and 6 bases from J, leaving 9 bases between. Germline lookup yields CDR1 LNHNV and CDR2 YYDKDF (reference sequence). This CDR3 is built from 12 residues. Each CDR3 protein gets one entry after TCRdb re-called the RT-PCR reads with MiXCR. The table has 590,000 or so distinct CDR3 sequences, 13% to 15% seen once; the top ten hold 6.5% to 8%. The clonotype was recovered from a man aged 50-60 years who received an inactivated influenza vaccine. Here the sequenced sample was PBMCs from blood, taken 14 to 15 days before vaccination. V and J are TRBV15 and TRBJ2-3; the D is unclear. In DNA, the CDR3 is TGTGCCACCAGCTTAGGGCACGATACGCAGTATTTT. Translation: CATSLGHDTQYF.